This T cell receptor beta chain stems from a study of Graves' ophthalmopathy and Graves' hyperthyroidism (dated by TCRdb to the late 2010s). Context from the whole study: Peripheral blood was collected at initial diagnosis, before any treatment. For training and testing, the approximately 97 patients in the discovery cohort were randomly divided in a 7:3 ratio. A discovery set of 95 to 100 patients (43 ophthalmopathy, 55 to 65 stable hyperthyroidism) was enrolled to explore V-J signatures distinguishing ophthalmopathy from hyperthyroidism. In six hyperthyroidism patients, the T-cell repertoire of thyroid tissue was compared with the T-cell repertoire of blood. In total, over 130 blood samples were TCR-sequenced: 43 ophthalmopathy, some 75 hyperthyroidism and 17 hyperthyroidism-to-ophthalmopathy patients. To tell Graves' ophthalmopathy apart from Graves' hyperthyroidism, and to predict which patients would progress to ophthalmopathy, the study relied on TCR beta repertoire signatures. Once sampling was done, hyperthyroidism patients were given methimazole at a starting dose of 30 mg daily, while ophthalmopathy patients were given high-dose intravenous methylprednisolone. For independent validation, a separate cohort was made up of 18 to 20 hyperthyroidism patients plus 17 patients who later progressed from hyperthyroidism to ophthalmopathy.

For repertoire sequencing, TCR beta CDR3 regions were amplified from RNA transcripts. HTBI primers and the Qiagen OneStep RT-PCR kit were used in a first-round RT-PCR, which was followed by a second-round multiplex PCR, size selection and purification. The libraries underwent paired-end sequencing with 100 bp reads on an Illumina HiSeq2000. The authors' pipeline ran thus. SOAPnuke was used for read processing, and reads with adapters, uncalled bases, a mean Phred below 15, or no exact constant-primer or identifier match were discarded. COPE v1.2.5 was used to merge the high-quality paired reads. Each unique nucleotide sequence was treated as a clonotype, and MiTCR v1.1 was used to align the clonotypes to the IMGT TRB V, D and J references. Only V-J combinations with frequency above 0.0001 were analysed, covering 99% to 99.2% of repertoires. For each V-J combination, a TCR clonal expansion and chaos score was defined as the ratio of F50 clonal expansion to chaos observed in the TCRdist matrix. Welch's t-statistics and random forest were used to narrow the features down to approximately 13 V-J combinations, which were then fed into a naive Bayes classifier. The similarity between thyroid and blood repertoires was quantified using the Morisita-Horn index. TCRdb applied fastp at Q25 and MiXCR to the public reads, then kept only in-frame beta chains. Each record represents a unique CDR3 protein, reported with the most common genes and DNA among its rows. V and J calls and clone size were set by TCRdb, not the authors. A total of 350,000 to 450,000 distinct CDR3 sequences appear in this sample, roughly 18% of them only once. Clones ranked in the top ten supply roughly 1.6% of the sample.

Results and caveats for the whole study, not just this receptor: Most expanded thyroid clonotypes with frequency above 0.001 were also detected in blood, suggesting blood repertoires may reflect the thyroid immune response. The 13-signature model separated ophthalmopathy from stable hyperthyroidism with approximately 90% sensitivity and approximately 83% specificity in cross-validation, and 80%/75% in the test set. In validation, the model predicted ophthalmopathy progression with 55% to 71% sensitivity and around 72% specificity; some 13 predicted patients were CT-confirmed with GO in a median of approximately 6.5 months. No statistical method was used to predetermine the sample size, and group allocation was not hidden from the investigators.

This clonotype was observed many times. No cognate antigen has been identified for it. Base-call qualities are not available, and no considerably larger clone is one nucleotide away. Via the germline V gene, CDR1 is SGHTA and CDR2 FQGNSA. The cysteine opens and the phenylalanine closes a CDR3 of 15 amino acids. Kept here is only the CDR3 DNA, which spans 45 bases and is read in frame from base 1. Germline trimming amounts to 2 bases on V and 5 bases on J, with 7 as the count of junction bases outside the gene matches. The ophthalmopathy patients had moderately to severely active disease, with a Clinical Activity Score of 3 or higher, a NOSPECS grade of 4 or higher, and a disease duration of less than 3 months. Anyone with other autoimmune diseases, uncontrolled infections, pregnancy or lactation was excluded from the study. Clinical symptoms, serum thyroxine, TRAb, thyroid ultrasound and orbital computed tomography were used for diagnosis. PBMCs were isolated from about 10 ml of fresh peripheral blood by Ficoll-Paque density gradient centrifugation. Total RNA was extracted using Trizol reagent, and RNA quality was checked on an Agilent 2100 Bioanalyzer.

The TCR comes from a woman younger than 35 with Graves' ophthalmopathy. Donor details come from another sample of the same person, matched by shared clones. This chain is built from TRBV7-2 and TRBJ1-2, with TRBD1 matching 8 junction bases. The sample comprised peripheral blood. The sequenced DNA: TGTGCCAGCAGCTTAAAGGACAGGGAGCGGTATGGCTACACCTTC. This gives the protein CASSLKDRERYGYTF.